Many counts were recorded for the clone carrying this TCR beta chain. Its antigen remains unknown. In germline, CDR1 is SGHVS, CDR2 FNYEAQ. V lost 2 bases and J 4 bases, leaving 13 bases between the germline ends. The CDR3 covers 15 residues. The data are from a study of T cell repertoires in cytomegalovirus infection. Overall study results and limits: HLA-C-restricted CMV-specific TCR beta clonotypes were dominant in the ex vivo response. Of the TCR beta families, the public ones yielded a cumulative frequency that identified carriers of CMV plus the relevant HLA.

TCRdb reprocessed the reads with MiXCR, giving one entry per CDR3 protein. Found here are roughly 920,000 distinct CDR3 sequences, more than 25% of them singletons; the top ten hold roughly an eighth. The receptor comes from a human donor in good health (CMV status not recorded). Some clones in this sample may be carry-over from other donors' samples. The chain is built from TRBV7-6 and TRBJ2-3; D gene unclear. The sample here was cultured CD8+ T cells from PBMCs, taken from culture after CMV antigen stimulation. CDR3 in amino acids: CASSLSGYGADTQYF. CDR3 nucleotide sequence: TGTGCCAGCAGCTTATCAGGTTACGGCGCAGATACGCAGTATTTT.